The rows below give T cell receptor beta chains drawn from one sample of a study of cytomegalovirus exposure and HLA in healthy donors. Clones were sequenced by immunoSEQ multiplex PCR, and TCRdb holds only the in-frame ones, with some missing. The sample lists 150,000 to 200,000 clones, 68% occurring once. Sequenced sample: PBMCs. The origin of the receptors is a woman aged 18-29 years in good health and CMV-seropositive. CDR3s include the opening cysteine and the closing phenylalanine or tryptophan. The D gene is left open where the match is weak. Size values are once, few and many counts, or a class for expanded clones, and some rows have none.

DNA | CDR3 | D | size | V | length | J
TGTGCCAGCAGCAGCATCGAGGACGAGCAGTACTTC | CASSSIEDEQYF | - | - | TRBV7-9 | 12 | TRBJ2-7
TGTGCCAGCAGCTCACAACCCCCTAGGCTAGCGGGGGAGGATACGCAGTATTTT | CASSSQPPRLAGEDTQYF | TRBD2 | - | TRBV7-2 | 18 | TRBJ2-3
TGCGCCAGCAGCTTGGGCCACCGGGACAGGAACTACGAGCAGTACTTC | CASSLGHRDRNYEQYF | TRBD1 | - | TRBV5-1 | 16 | TRBJ2-7
TGTGTTGGGACTAGCGGGAGTCCACGTCCAAAATCCTACGAGCAGTACTTC | CVGTSGSPRPKSYEQYF | TRBD2 | - | TRBV25-1 | 17 | TRBJ2-7
TGTGCCAGCTCACCACAAGAGACAGAGGCTAGTTCTGAAGCTTTCTTT | CASSPQETEASSEAFF | - | - | TRBV18 | 16 | TRBJ1-1
TGTGCCAGCAGCCAAGAACCGGGGGGGTCCACTAACTATGGCTACACCTTC | CASSQEPGGSTNYGYTF | - | - | TRBV4-2 | 17 | TRBJ1-2
TGCGCCAGCAGCCAAATGGGACAGGGAGGATCGGGCTACACCTTC | CASSQMGQGGSGYTF | TRBD1 | - | TRBV4-1 | 15 | TRBJ1-2
TGTGCCAGCAAGGGAGGAGTCGGCCCCCAGCATTTT | CASKGGVGPQHF | - | - | TRBV28 | 12 | TRBJ1-5
TGTGCCAGCAGCTGGGACAGAGGTAATGAAAAACTGTTTTTT | CASSWDRGNEKLFF | TRBD1 | - | TRBV7-2 | 14 | TRBJ1-4
TGCGCCAGCAGGGCCTGGGCTCCCGACACTGAAGCTTTCTTT | CASRAWAPDTEAFF | - | - | TRBV5-1 | 14 | TRBJ1-1
TGTGCCAGCAGCTTAAGGAGGTCCAATCAGCCCCAGCATTTT | CASSLRRSNQPQHF | - | - | TRBV11-3 | 14 | TRBJ1-5
TGCGCCAGCAGCTATGACCTATCCCGGGTTGTCGCCTACGAGCAGTACTTC | CASSYDLSRVVAYEQYF | - | - | TRBV5-1 | 17 | TRBJ2-7
TGTGCCATCAGTGAGACCGGCAACAGGGGAGGCTATGGCTACACCTTC | CAISETGNRGGYGYTF | TRBD1 | once | TRBV10-3 | 16 | TRBJ1-2
TGTGCCAGCTCACCCCCAGGGTCCTACGAGCAGTACTTC | CASSPPGSYEQYF | - | - | TRBV18 | 13 | TRBJ2-7